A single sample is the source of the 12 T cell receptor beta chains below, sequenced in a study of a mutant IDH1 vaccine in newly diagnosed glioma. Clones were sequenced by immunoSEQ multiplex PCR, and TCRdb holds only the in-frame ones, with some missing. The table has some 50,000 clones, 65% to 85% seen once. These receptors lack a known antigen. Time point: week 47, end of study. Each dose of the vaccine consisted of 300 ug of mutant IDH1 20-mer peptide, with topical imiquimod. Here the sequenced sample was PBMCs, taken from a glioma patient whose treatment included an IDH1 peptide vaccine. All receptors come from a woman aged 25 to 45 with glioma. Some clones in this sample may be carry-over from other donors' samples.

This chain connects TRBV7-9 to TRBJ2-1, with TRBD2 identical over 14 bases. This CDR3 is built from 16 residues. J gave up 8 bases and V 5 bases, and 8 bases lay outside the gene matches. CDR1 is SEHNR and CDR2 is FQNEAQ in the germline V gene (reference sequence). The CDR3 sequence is CASSLGGLAGVYEQFF. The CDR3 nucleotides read TGTGCCAGCAGCCTAGGGGGACTAGCGGGAGTGTATGAGCAGTTCTTC.

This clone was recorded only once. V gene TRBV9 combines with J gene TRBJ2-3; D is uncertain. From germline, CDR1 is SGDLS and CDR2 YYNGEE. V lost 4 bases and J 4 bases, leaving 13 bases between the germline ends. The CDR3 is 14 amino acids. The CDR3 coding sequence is TGTGCCAGCAGCTCTGGACCCCCTCCAGATACGCAGTATTTT. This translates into CASSSGPPPDTQYF.

The CDR3 coding sequence is TGTGCCAGCAGCCCCCGGACCGCCCCATTGGAGACCCAGTACTTC. Translating it yields CASSPRTAPLETQYF. The gene calls are TRBV7-8 and TRBJ2-5; D unresolved. Germline CDR1 is SGHVS and CDR2 is FQNEAQ. The CDR3 is 15 amino acids. Between the trimmed V and J ends, which lost 5 bases and 5 bases, there was a span of 18 bases. Full variable domain (missing parts from reference TRBV7-8 and TRBJ2-5): GAGVSQSPRYKVAKRGQDVALRCDPISGHVSLFWYQQALGQGPEFLTYFQNEAQLDKSGLPSDRFFAERPEGSVSTLKIQRTQQEDSAVYLCASSPRTAPLETQYFGPGTRLLVL.

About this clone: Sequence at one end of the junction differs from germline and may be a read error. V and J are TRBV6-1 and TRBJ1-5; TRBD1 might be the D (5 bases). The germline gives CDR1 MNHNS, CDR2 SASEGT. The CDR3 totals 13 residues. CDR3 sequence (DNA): TGTGCCAGCAGTAAAGCCGGGGGACGGCCCCAGCATTTT. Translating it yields CASSKAGGRPQHF.

Here the CDR3 reads CASSSSLAGGSGELFF. CDR3 sequence (DNA): TGTGCCAGCAGCTCCTCACTAGCGGGAGGGTCCGGGGAGCTGTTTTTT. This chain links TRBV7-6 with TRBJ2-2, with 13 bases identical to TRBD2. Germline V gene lookup returns CDR1 SGHVS and CDR2 FNYEAQ. After removal of 4 bases from V and 6 bases from J, the junction contained 5 bases not matched to a gene. The CDR3 has 16 residues.

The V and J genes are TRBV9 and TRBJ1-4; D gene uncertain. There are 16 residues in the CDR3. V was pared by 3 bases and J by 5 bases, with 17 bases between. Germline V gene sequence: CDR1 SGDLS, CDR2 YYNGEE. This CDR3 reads CASSASTGWANEKLFF. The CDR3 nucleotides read TGTGCCAGCAGCGCCAGCACGGGGTGGGCCAATGAAAAACTGTTTTTT.

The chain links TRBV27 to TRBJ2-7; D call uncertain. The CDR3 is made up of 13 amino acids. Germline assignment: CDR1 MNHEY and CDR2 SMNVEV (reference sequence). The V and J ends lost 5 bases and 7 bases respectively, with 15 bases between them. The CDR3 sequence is CASSPLGSREQYF. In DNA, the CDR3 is TGTGCCAGCAGTCCTCTAGGTAGTCGGGAGCAGTACTTC.

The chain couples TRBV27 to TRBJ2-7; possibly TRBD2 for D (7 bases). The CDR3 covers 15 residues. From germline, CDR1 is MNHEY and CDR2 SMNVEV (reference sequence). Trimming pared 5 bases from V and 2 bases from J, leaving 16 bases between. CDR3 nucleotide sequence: TGTGCCAGCAGTGCAGGACTAGGGGGGACCTACGAGCAGTACTTC. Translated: CASSAGLGGTYEQYF.

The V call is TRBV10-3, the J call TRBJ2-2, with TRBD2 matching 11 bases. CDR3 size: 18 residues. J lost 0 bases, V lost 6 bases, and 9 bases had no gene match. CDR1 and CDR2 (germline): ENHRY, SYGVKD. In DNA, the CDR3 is TGTGCCATCAGATCCGGGACTAGCGGTTCCCCGAACACCGGGGAGCTGTTTTTT. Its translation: CAIRSGTSGSPNTGELFF.

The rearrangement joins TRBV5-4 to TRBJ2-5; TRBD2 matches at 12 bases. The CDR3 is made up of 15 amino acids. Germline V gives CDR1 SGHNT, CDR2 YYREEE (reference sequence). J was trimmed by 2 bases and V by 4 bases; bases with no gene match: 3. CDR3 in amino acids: CASSRTSGIQETQYF. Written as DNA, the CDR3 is TGTGCCAGCAGCCGGACTAGCGGGATACAAGAGACCCAGTACTTC.

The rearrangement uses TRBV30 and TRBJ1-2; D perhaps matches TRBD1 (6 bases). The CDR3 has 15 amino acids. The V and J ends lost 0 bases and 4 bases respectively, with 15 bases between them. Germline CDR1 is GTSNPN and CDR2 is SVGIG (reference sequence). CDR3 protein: CAWSVPTGRLYGYTF. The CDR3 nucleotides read TGTGCCTGGAGTGTTCCAACAGGGCGACTCTATGGCTACACCTTC. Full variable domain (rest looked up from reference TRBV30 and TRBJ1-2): SQTIHQWPATLVQPVGSPLSLECTVEGTSNPNLYWYRQAAGRGLQLLFYSVGIGQISSEVPQNLSASRPQDRQFILSSKKLLLSDSGFYLCAWSVPTGRLYGYTFGSGTRLTVV.

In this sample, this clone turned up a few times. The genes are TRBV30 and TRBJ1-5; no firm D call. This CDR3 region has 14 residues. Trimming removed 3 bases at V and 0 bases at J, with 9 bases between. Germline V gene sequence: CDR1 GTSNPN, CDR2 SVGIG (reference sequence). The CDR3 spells CAWRSEASNQPQHF. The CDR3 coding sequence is TGTGCCTGGAGATCCGAGGCTAGCAATCAGCCCCAGCATTTT.